This T cell receptor beta chain comes out of a study of cytomegalovirus exposure and HLA in healthy donors. Findings of the study overall: The authors reported that TCR beta sequences could predict HLA-A and HLA-B alleles. These predictions were accurate for most subjects in the first cohort. In an earlier analysis, about 90% or about 30%: the productive usage of most TCR beta V segments. Confirmation in vitro established that a few CMV-associated chains were specific for CMV antigens.

With 60 Vbeta and 13 Jbeta primers, the PCR was carried out. The repertoire was sequenced with immunoSEQ multiplex PCR; TCRdb's copy has only in-frame clones and lacks some. The sample holds 150,000 to 200,000 clones; about four fifths are singletons and the top ten take less than 3.5%. Nominally healthy donors were sampled, though unrecorded immune exposures were likely. The germline CDR1 and CDR2 sequences are SGDLS and YYNGEE. This CDR3 has 14 amino acids. Trimming took 0 bases from V and 5 from J, leaving 12 bases between them. A remark on this clone: What it binds is not known.

This TCR came from a female donor in good health and CMV-seronegative. The sample comprised PBMCs. The J gene is TRBJ2-7, the V gene TRBV9; tentative D call: TRBD1 (5 bases). CDR3 loop: CASSVGGRGHEQYF. The CDR3 DNA reads TGTGCCAGCAGCGTAGGTGGAAGGGGCCACGAGCAGTACTTC.